This T cell receptor (beta chain) was obtained from a study of cytomegalovirus exposure and HLA in healthy donors. Study at large: A subsequent analysis stated that the 100 to 150 validation repertoires were run on the same platform as the roughly 620 first-cohort repertoires.

Overall study results and limits: There were 150 to 200 TCR beta chains listed as cytomegalovirus-associated. In vitro confirmation showed three CMV-associated chains to be CMV antigen specific. Most sequenced TCRs were rare (though some public TCRs occurred in many donors).

On this clone itself: The antigen is unknown. This sample also contains other DNA sequences that code for the same CDR3.

Using immunoSEQ multiplex PCR, the repertoire was profiled, and TCRdb retains in-frame clones only, with some absent. In the table there are about 150,000 clones, just over 85% of which are singletons. The CDR3 consists of 13 residues. Trimming removed 2 bases at V and 3 bases at J, with 8 bases between. CDR1 is KGHSH, CDR2 LQKENI, per germline. This TCR came from a human donor in good health. Specimen: PBMCs. The genes are TRBV18 and TRBJ2-7; unclear D gene. The CDR3 DNA reads TGTGCCAGCTCACCAGGGCAGAACTACGAGCAGTACTTC. It yields the protein CASSPGQNYEQYF.